This T cell receptor beta chain was found in a study of blood T cell repertoires in COVID-19. Study details: Samples came from the United States, Italy and Spain, spanning acute and convalescent COVID-19. From T cells, B-cell-depleted T cells, or PBMCs came the material, which was cDNA or gDNA.

As originally analysed: Nucleated cell number was recorded as an estimate derived from reference gene primer amplification. TCRdb's table, derived via immunoSEQ multiplex PCR, lists solely in-frame clones and lacks some. D and trimming come from the DNA, and the V and J calls and clone size come from that table. The sample yields 200,000 to 250,000 clones, approximately 85% seen once. The V segment lost 6 bases and the J segment 4 bases; nucleotides outside the gene matches: 0. This CDR3 is 11 amino acids long. The germline gives CDR1 MDHEN, CDR2 SYDVKM. Sequencing input: peripheral blood. This receptor was identified in a woman older than 75 with COVID-19, enrolled during active disease. The V call is TRBV28, the J call TRBJ2-7; 7 positions match TRBD2. CDR3 in amino acids: CASRAGYEQYF. The CDR3 bases are TGTGCCAGCAGAGCGGGGTACGAGCAGTACTTC.